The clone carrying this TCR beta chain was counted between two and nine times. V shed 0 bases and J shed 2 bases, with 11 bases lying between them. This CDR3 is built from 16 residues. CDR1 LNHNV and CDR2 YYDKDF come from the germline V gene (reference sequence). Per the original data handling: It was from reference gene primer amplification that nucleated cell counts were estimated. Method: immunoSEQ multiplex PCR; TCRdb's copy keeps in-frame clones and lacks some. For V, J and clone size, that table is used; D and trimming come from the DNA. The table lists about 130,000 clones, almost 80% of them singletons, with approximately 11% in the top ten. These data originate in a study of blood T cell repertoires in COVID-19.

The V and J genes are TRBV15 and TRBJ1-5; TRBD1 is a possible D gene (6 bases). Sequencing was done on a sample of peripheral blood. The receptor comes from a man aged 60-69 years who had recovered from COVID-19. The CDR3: CATSRDRAGGNQPQHF. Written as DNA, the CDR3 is TGTGCCACCAGCAGAGATCGGGCAGGGGGCAATCAGCCCCAGCATTTT.